Reported below is one TCR beta chain. What it recognizes is unknown. TCRdb analysed the reads with MiXCR anew, one entry per CDR3 protein. The sample includes 10,000 to 15,000 distinct CDR3 sequences, 28% seen only once; the top ten take 2% to 2.5%. Germline assignment: CDR1 LNHDA and CDR2 SQIVND (reference sequence). V was pared by 4 bases and J by 7 bases, with 11 bases between. The CDR3 length is 13 residues. The sample comes from a study of liver allograft versus peripheral blood T cells. In the study overall: Transplanted livers and recipients' peripheral blood had their T cell receptor repertoires compared.

Study-level results: Within liver allografts, T cell receptor repertoires were reportedly different from those in peripheral blood.

The TCR originated in a human patient who had a liver transplant. Some T cells may possibly be graft donor cells. V usage is TRBV19 and J usage is TRBJ1-5; D may be TRBD1 (6 bases). DNA for the CDR3: TGTGCCAGTAGTACGGCAGGGGCCCAGCCCCAGCATTTT. It encodes CASSTAGAQPQHF.